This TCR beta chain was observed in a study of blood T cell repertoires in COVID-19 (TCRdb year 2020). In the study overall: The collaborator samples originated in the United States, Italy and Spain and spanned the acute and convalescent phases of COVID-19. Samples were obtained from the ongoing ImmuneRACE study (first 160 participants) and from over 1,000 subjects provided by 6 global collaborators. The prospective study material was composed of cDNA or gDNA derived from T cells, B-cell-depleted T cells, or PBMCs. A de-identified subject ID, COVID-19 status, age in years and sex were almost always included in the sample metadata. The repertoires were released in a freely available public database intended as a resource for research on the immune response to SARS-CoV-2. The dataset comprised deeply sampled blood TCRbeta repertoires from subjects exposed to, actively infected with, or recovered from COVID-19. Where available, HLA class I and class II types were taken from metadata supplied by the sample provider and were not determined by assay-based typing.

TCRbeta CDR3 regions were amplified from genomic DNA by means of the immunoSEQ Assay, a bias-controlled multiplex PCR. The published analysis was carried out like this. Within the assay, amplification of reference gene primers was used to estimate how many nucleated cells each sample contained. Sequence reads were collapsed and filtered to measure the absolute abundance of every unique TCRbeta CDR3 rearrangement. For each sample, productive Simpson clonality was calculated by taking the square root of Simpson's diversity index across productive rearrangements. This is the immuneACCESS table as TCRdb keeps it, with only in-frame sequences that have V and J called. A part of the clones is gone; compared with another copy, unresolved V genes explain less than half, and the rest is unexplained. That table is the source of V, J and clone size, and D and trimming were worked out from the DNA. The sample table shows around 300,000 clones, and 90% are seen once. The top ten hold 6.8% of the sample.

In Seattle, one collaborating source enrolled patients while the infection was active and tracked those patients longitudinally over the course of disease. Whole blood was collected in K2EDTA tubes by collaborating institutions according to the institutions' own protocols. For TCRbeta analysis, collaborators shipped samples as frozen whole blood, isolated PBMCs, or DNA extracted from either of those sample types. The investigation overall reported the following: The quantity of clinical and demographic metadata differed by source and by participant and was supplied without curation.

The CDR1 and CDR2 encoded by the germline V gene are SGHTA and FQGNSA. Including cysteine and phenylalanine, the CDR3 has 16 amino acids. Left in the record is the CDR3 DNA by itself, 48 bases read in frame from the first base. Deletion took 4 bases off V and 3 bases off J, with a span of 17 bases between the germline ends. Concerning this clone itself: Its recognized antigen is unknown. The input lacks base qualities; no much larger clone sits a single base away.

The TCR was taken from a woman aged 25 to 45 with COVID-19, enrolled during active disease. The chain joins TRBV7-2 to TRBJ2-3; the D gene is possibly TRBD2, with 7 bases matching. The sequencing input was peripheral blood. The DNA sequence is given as TGTGCCAGCAGCTCGAGGGGGGGCCTTGCGACAGATACGCAGTATTTT. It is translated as CASSSRGGLATDTQYF.